Listed below are T cell receptor beta chains from one sample, sequenced in a study of cytomegalovirus exposure and HLA in healthy donors. TCRdb's table, derived via immunoSEQ multiplex PCR, lists solely in-frame clones and lacks some. Of over 65,000 clones in the sample, 65% to 85% are singletons; the top ten hold 2.5% to 4%. The specimen was PBMCs. The receptors here all came from a man aged 50-59 years in good health and CMV-seronegative. Both conserved end residues are part of each CDR3. D genes are given only for firm matches. Only part of the rows carry a size: once, few, many, or a class if the clone is expanded.

TRBJ2-3,NA,TRBV27,NA,CASIPTLLGGTQYF,TGTGCCAGCATCCCGACCCTCCTGGGAGGTACGCAGTATTTT
TRBJ1-2,NA,TRBV5-5,NA,CASRAPTEINYGYTF,TGTGCCAGCAGAGCCCCGACAGAAATTAACTATGGCTACACCTTC
TRBJ2-3,TRBD1,TRBV19,NA,CASRARDRETDTQYF,TGTGCCAGTAGGGCCCGGGACAGAGAAACAGATACGCAGTATTTT
TRBJ2-2,TRBD2,TRBV10-3,NA,CAISSGGNTGELFF,TGTGCCATCTCTAGCGGGGGGAACACCGGGGAGCTGTTTTTT
TRBJ1-4,NA,TRBV18,NA,CASSPPGSGTFEKLFF,TGTGCCAGCTCACCGCCCGGCTCCGGGACTTTCGAAAAACTGTTTTTT
TRBJ2-3,NA,TRBV4-1,NA,CASSQEAGSTDTQYF,TGCGCCAGCAGCCAAGAGGCGGGGAGCACAGATACGCAGTATTTT
TRBJ2-3,NA,TRBV19,medium-sized,CASSIGSGLDTQYF,TGTGCCAGTAGTATAGGGAGCGGGTTGGATACGCAGTATTTT
TRBJ2-7,TRBD1,TRBV4-2,NA,CASSQDPTGRYEQYF,TGTGCCAGCAGCCAAGACCCGACAGGGAGATACGAGCAGTACTTC
TRBJ2-7,NA,TRBV7-8,NA,CASSLQGPYEQYF,TGTGCCAGCAGCCTACAGGGCCCCTACGAGCAGTACTTC
TRBJ2-3,TRBD2,TRBV7-9,NA,CASSSGLATDTQYF,TGTGCCAGCAGCTCGGGACTAGCGACAGATACGCAGTATTTT